This T cell receptor beta chain is drawn from a study of cytomegalovirus exposure and HLA in healthy donors. Vbeta (60) and Jbeta (13) primers were used in the PCR. Repertoires were generated with immunoSEQ multiplex PCR, while TCRdb's copy carries only in-frame clones and drops some. The sample consists of around 150,000 clones, about 75% of them appearing once. With V trimmed by 7 bases and J by 10 bases, 12 bases remained unmatched. Germline V gene lookup returns CDR1 MGHDK and CDR2 SYGVNS. The CDR3 has 15 amino acids. There are a few counts of this clone. Its antigen is not known. Whole-study results and caveats: Donors belonging to an Asian-associated ancestry cluster reportedly showed fewer N-insertions in productive TCRs than the 666-donor mean, according to what a later analysis found. Reportedly, HLA-A and HLA-B alleles of most subjects were accurately predicted from TCR beta. Researchers left out some V segments, among them TRBV6-2 and TRBV6-3, as indistinguishable.

The V gene is TRBV25-1, the J gene TRBJ1-6, with 8 bases fitting TRBD1. The clonotype comes from a middle-aged woman in good health and CMV-seropositive. Sequences were obtained from PBMCs. In DNA form, the CDR3 reads TGTGCCAGCACCGCCACGGGACAGGCTAGATCACCCCTCCACTTT. This sequence encodes CASTATGQARSPLHF.